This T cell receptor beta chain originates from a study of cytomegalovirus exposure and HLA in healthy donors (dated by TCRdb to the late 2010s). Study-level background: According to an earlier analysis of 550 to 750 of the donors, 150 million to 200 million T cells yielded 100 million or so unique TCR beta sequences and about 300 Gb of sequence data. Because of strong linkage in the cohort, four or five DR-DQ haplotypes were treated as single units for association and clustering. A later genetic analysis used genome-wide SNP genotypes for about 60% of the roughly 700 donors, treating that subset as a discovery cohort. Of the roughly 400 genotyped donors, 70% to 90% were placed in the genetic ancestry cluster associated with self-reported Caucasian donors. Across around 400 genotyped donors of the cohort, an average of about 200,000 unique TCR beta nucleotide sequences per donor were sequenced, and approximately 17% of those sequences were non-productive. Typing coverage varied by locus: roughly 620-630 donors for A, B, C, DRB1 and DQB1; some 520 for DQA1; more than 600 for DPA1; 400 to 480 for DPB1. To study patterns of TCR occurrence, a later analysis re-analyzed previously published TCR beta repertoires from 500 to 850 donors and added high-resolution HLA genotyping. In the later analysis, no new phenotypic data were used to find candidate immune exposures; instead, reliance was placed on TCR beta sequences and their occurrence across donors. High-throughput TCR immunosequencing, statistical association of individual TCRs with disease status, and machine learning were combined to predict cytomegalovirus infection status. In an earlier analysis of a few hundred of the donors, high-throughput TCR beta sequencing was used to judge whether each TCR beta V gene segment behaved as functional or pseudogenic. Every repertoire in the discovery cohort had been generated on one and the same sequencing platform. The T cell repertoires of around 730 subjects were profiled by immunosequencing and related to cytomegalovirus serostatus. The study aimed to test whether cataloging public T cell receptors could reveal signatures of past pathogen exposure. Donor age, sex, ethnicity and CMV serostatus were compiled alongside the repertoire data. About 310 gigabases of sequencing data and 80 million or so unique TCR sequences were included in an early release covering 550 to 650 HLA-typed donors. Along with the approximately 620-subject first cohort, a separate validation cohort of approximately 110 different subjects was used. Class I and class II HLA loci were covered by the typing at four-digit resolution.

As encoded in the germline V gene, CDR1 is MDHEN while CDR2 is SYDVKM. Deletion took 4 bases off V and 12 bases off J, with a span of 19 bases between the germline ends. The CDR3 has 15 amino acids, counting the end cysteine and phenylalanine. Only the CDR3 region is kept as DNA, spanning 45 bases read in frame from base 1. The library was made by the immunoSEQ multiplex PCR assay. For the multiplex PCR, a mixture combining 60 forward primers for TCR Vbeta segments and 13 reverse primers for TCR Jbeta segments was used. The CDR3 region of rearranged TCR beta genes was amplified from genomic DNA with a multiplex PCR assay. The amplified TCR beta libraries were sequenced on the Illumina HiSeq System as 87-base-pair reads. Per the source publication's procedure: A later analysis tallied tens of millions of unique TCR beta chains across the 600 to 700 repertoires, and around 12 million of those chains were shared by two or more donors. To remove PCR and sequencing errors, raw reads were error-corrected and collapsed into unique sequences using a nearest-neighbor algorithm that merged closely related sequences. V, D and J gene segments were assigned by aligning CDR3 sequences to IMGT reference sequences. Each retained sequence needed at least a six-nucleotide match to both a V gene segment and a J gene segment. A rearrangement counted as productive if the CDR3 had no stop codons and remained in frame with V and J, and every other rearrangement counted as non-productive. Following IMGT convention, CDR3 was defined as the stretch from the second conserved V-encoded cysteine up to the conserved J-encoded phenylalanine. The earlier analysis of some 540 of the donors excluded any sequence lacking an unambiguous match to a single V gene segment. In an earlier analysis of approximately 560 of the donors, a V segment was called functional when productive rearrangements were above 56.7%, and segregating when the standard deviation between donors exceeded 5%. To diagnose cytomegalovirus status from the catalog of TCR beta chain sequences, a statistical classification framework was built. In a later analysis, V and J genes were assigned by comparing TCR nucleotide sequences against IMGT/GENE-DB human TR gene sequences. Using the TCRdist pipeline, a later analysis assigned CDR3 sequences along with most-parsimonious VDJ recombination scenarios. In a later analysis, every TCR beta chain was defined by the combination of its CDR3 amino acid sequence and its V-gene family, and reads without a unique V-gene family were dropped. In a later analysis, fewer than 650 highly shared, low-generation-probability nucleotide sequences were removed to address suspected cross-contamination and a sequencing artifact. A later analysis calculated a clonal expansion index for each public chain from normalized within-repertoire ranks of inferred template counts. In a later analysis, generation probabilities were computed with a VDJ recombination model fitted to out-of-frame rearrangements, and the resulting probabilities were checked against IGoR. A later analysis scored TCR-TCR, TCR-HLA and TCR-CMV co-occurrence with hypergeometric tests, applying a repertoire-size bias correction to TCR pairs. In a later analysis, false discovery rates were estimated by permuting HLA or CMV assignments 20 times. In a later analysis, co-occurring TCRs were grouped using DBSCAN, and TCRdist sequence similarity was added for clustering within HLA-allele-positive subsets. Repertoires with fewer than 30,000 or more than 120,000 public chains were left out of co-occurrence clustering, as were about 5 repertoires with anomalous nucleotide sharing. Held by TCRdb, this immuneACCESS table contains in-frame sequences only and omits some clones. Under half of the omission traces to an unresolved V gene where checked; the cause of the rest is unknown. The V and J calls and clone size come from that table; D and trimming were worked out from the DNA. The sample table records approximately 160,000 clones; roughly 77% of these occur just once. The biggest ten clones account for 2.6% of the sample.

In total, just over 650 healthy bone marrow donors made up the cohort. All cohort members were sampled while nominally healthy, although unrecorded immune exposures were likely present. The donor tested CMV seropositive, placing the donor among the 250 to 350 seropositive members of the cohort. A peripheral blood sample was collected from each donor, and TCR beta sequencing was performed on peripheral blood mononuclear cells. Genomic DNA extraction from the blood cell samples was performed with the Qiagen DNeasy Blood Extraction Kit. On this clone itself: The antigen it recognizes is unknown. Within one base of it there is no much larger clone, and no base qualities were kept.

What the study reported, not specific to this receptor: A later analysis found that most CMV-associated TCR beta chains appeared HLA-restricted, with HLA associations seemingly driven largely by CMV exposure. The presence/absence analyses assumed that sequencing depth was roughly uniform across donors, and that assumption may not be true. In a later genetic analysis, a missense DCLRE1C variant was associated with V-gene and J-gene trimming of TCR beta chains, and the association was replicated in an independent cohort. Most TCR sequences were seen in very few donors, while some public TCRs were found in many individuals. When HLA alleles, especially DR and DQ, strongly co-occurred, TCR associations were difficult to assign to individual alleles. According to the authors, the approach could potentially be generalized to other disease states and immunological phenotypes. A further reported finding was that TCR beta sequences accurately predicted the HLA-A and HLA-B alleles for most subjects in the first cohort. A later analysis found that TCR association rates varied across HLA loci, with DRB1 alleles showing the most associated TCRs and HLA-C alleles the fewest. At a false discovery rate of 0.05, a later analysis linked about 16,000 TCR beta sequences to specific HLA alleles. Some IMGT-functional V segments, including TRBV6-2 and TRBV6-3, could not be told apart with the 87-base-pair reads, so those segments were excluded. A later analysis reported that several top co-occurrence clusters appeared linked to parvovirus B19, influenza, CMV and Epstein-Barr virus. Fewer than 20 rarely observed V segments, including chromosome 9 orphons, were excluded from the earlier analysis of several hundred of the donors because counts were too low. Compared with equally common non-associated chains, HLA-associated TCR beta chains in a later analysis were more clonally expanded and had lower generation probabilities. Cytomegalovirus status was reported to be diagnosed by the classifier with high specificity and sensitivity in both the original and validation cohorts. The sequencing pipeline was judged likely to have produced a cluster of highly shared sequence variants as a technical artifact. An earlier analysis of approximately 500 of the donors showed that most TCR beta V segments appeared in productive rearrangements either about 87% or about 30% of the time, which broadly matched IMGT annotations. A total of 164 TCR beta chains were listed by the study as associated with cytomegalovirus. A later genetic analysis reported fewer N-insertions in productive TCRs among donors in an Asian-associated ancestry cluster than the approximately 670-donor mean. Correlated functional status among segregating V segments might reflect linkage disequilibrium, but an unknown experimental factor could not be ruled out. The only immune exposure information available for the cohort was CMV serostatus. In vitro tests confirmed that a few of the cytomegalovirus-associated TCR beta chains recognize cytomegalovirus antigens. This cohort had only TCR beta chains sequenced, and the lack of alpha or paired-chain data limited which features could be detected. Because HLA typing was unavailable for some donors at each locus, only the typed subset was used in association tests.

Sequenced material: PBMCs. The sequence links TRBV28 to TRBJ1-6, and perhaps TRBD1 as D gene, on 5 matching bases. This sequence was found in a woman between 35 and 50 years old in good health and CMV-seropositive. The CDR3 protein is CASSSLRGDRGPLHF. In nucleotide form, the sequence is TGTGCCAGCAGTTCCCTACGGGGGGATAGGGGACCCCTCCACTTT.